These 15 T cell receptor beta chains originate from one sample sequenced in a study of blood T cell repertoires in COVID-19. Libraries were prepared by immunoSEQ multiplex PCR; TCRdb keeps only in-frame clonotypes and omits some of them. The sample lists around 300,000 clones, roughly 86% occurring once. Sample: PBMCs or T cells enriched from blood (not recorded which). These receptors were obtained from a woman aged 25 to 39 who had recovered from COVID-19.

The chain carries TRBV4-2 and TRBJ2-3; D call uncertain. This CDR3 contains 13 residues. Germline CDR1 LGHNA, CDR2 YNFKEQ. With 1 base removed from V and 5 bases from J, the gap between germline ends came to 7 bases. In DNA, the CDR3 is TGTGCCAGCAGCCAAGTTGGCGGAGATACGCAGTATTTT. Translation gives CASSQVGGDTQYF.

The V and J genes are TRBV2 and TRBJ1-5; D gene uncertain. The CDR3 runs to 14 residues. Trimming took 3 bases from V and 0 from J, leaving 6 bases between them. Germline CDR1 is SNHLY and CDR2 is FYNNEI. The CDR3 protein is CASSDGDSNQPQHF. The CDR3 bases are TGTGCCAGCAGTGACGGAGATAGCAATCAGCCCCAGCATTTT.

The rearrangement links TRBV6-1 to TRBJ1-1, with TRBD1 matching over 7 bases. The CDR3 extends over 15 amino acids. The V gene's germline CDR1 is MNHNS and CDR2 SASEGT. Germline trimming cut 1 base from V and 5 bases from J; bases unmatched to any gene: 7. DNA of the CDR3: TGTGCCAGCAGTGAAGATCGAGGGGGCCGAACTGAAGCTTTCTTT. It translates to CASSEDRGGRTEAFF.

This clone appeared a few times. The CDR3 is CARTPGQTNYNQPQHF. CDR3 in DNA: TGTGCCAGGACGCCGGGACAGACTAATTACAATCAGCCCCAGCATTTT. This chain links TRBV13 with TRBJ1-5, with 7 bases that match TRBD1. This CDR3 is 16 amino acids long. Germline CDR1 reads PRHDT; CDR2 reads FYEKMQ (reference sequence). The trim removed 9 bases at V and 3 bases at J, leaving 14 bases unmatched.

The V gene is TRBV19, the J gene TRBJ1-1; D not certain. V was trimmed by 3 bases and J by 3 bases, leaving 11 bases between them. The CDR3 covers 14 residues. Germline-derived CDR1 and CDR2 are LNHDA and SQIVND (reference sequence). CDR3 protein: CASSIPARDTEAFF. Here the CDR3 DNA reads TGTGCCAGTAGTATTCCAGCCCGGGACACTGAAGCTTTCTTT.

The chain is built from TRBV18 and TRBJ2-1, with D possibly matching TRBD2 (6 bases). V dropped 6 bases and J dropped 5 bases, with 17 bases sitting between them. Germline-derived CDR1 and CDR2 are KGHSH and LQKENI. CDR3 length: 15 amino acids. CDR3 loop: CASSPGLDYHNEQFF. DNA of the CDR3: TGTGCCAGCTCCCCAGGACTGGACTATCACAATGAGCAGTTCTTC.

This clone was recorded a few times. The V gene is TRBV6-5, the J gene TRBJ2-7; no firm D call. The V and J ends lost 2 bases and 0 bases respectively, with 11 bases between them. The CDR3 runs 15 residues. In germline, CDR1 is MNHEY, CDR2 SVGAGI. CDR3 DNA sequence: TGTGCCAGCAGTTACCCTACGGGTTCCTCCTACGAGCAGTACTTC. Translation gives CASSYPTGSSYEQYF.

This clone showed up just once. CDR3 nucleotides: TGTGCCAGCAGCCTGACCCACGACGTGGACAGCTATGGCTACACCTTC. It specifies CASSLTHDVDSYGYTF. V usage is TRBV7-9 and J usage is TRBJ1-2, with D possibly being TRBD1 (6 bases). The CDR3 spans 16 residues. V dropped 5 bases and J dropped 4 bases, with 20 bases sitting between them. Germline V gene data show CDR1 as SEHNR and CDR2 as FQNEAQ (reference sequence).

This chain uses TRBV20-1 with TRBJ2-3; D remains unclear. CDR3 length equals 10 residues. Trimming left V 5 bases short and J 6 bases short, with 6 bases between. CDR1 is DFQATT, CDR2 SNEGSKA, per germline (reference sequence). For the CDR3, the DNA is TGCAGTGCTTCCTCGGATACGCAGTATTTT. Translation gives CSASSDTQYF.

The V gene is TRBV5-5, the J gene TRBJ2-1, with a weak D call TRBD2 (6 bases). Trimming pared 4 bases from V and 6 bases from J, leaving 14 bases between. The CDR3 totals 14 residues. From germline, CDR1 is SGHKS and CDR2 YYEKEE (reference sequence). CDR3 region: CASSREWGSNEQFF. The DNA for the CDR3 is TGTGCCAGCAGCCGGGAGTGGGGTTCCAATGAGCAGTTCTTC.

This clone was counted a single time. This rearrangement joins TRBV15 to TRBJ1-5; TRBD1 matches at 10 bases. V was clipped by 2 bases and J by 5 bases; unmatched bases: 3. The CDR3 runs 15 residues. Germline assignment: CDR1 LNHNV and CDR2 YYDKDF (reference sequence). Here the CDR3 reads CATSRKGTGDQPQHF. As DNA, the CDR3 is TGTGCCACCAGCAGAAAAGGGACAGGGGATCAGCCCCAGCATTTT.

This sequence joins TRBV29-1 and TRBJ1-1; D may be TRBD1 (5 bases). V shed 0 bases and J shed 12 bases, with 26 bases lying between them. This CDR3 comprises 16 residues. Germline V gene data show CDR1 as SQVTM and CDR2 as ANQGSEA. For the CDR3, the DNA is TGCAGCGTTGAAGATGACCGGAACTGGGGCGGCGGCGGAACTTTCTTT. The encoded protein is CSVEDDRNWGGGGTFF.

This clone was detected only a few times. The CDR3 nucleotides read TGTGCCAGCAGTTACGGGGCGGGAGAATCCCCCTACGAGCAGTACTTC. Translated: CASSYGAGESPYEQYF. This chain joins TRBV6-2 or TRBV6-3 and TRBJ2-7, with 7 bases identical to TRBD2. V trimming: 2 bases; J trimming: 2 bases; junction bases outside the gene matches: 9. This CDR3 comprises 16 residues. Germline values: CDR1 MNHEY, CDR2 SVGEGT.

The V call is TRBV24-1, the J call TRBJ1-2; D is uncertain. With 6 bases removed from V and 5 bases from J, the gap between germline ends came to 9 bases. The germline V gene has CDR1 KGHDR and CDR2 SFDVKD. CDR3 length: 12 residues. CDR3 amino acids: CATSMQDYGYTF. The CDR3 bases are TGTGCCACCAGTATGCAGGATTATGGCTACACCTTC.

The rearrangement uses TRBV18 and TRBJ2-7; D not resolved. The V and J ends lost 6 bases and 0 bases respectively, with 15 bases between them. The CDR3 has 15 residues. Germline V gene sequence: CDR1 KGHSH, CDR2 LQKENI. For the CDR3, the DNA is TGTGCCAGCTCGATCGGCGGATCGAGCTCCTACGAGCAGTACTTC. It is translated as CASSIGGSSSYEQYF.